These 16 T cell receptor beta chains came from one sample sequenced in a study of blood T cells in healthy people across ages. Using a J-beta primer mix together with a sample-barcoded 5' primer, a second PCR was run for roughly 6 to 12 cycles. TCRdb itself ran the 5' RACE reads through MiXCR, one entry per CDR3 protein. In the table there are over 600,000 distinct CDR3 sequences, just over 55% of which are singletons. The specimen sequenced was blood. The source of these receptors is a man aged 35-49 years in good health.

The CDR3 sequence is CASSQDGTSGPWYF. In DNA form, the CDR3 reads TGTGCCAGCAGCCAAGATGGGACTAGTGGACCTTGGTACTTC. This rearrangement joins TRBV4-2 to TRBJ2-4; 8 positions match TRBD2. The CDR3 covers 14 residues. Germline V gives CDR1 LGHNA, CDR2 YNFKEQ. V lost 0 bases and J lost 15; bases outside the gene matches: 10.

The V and J genes are TRBV9 and TRBJ2-1; D gene unclear. Germline V gives CDR1 SGDLS, CDR2 YYNGEE. This CDR3 contains 12 residues. V lost 7 bases and J 5 bases, leaving 10 bases between the germline ends. Here the CDR3 reads CASQQGNNEQFF. The CDR3 DNA reads as TGTGCCAGCCAACAAGGAAACAATGAGCAGTTCTTC.

The chain has TRBV29-1 and TRBJ2-4, with 8 positions matching TRBD2. The J call may be in error: the DNA end matches TRBJ2-7 better. Germline V lookup: CDR1 SQVTM, CDR2 ANQGSEA. CDR3 length equals 12 residues. CDR3 bases: TGCAGCGTTGGAGCGGGAGTGGACGAGCAGTACTTC. Translation: CSVGAGVDEQYF.

As concerns this clonotype: One end of the junction fails to match germline, which may point to a read error. The V and J genes are TRBV7-9 and TRBJ2-3, with D perhaps assigned TRBD1 or TRBD2 (6 bases each). The germline V gene encodes CDR1 SEHNR and CDR2 FQNEAQ (reference sequence). The CDR3 sequence is 17 residues long. CDR3 DNA: TGTGCCAACAGCCCACCTAGGGGGGTGCGGCGCACAGATACGCAGTATTTT. Its protein is CANSPPRGVRRTDTQYF.

This rearrangement joins TRBV27 to TRBJ2-3; 8 bases align to TRBD2. This CDR3 is 14 amino acids long. The trim removed 10 bases at V and 5 bases at J, leaving 11 bases unmatched. Germline-derived CDR1 and CDR2 are MNHEY and SMNVEV (reference sequence). CDR3 protein: CATSLAGGIDTQYF. CDR3 DNA: TGTGCCACCTCCCTGGCGGGAGGTATAGATACGCAGTATTTT.

This clonotype has a handful of counts. The V and J genes are TRBV12-3 or TRBV12-4 and TRBJ1-1; D is uncertain. The length of the CDR3 is 17 residues. V gave up 6 bases and J gave up 0 bases, with 20 bases separating them. DNA for the CDR3: TGTGCCAGCAGCCCTTGGGCGCGAAGAAAGATGAACACTGAAGCTTTCTTT. The encoded protein is CASSPWARRKMNTEAFF.

The V and J genes are TRBV27 and TRBJ2-7, with D possibly being TRBD1 (5 bases). Per germline, CDR1 MNHEY and CDR2 SMNVEV (reference sequence). This CDR3 has 15 amino acids. Trimming removed 2 bases at V and 3 bases at J, with 14 bases between. The CDR3 spells CASSLTPTGNYEQYF. CDR3 bases: TGTGCCAGCAGTTTAACCCCAACAGGCAACTACGAGCAGTACTTC.

The chain couples TRBV20-1 to TRBJ2-1; D is possibly TRBD1 or TRBD2 (5 bases each). The CDR3 runs to 13 residues. Germline V gene lookup returns CDR1 DFQATT and CDR2 SNEGSKA (reference sequence). Here the CDR3 reads CTASGDDYNEQFF. The DNA for the CDR3 is TGCACCGCTAGTGGGGACGACTACAATGAGCAGTTCTTC.

V gene TRBV28 combines with J gene TRBJ2-3; TRBD2 aligns across 10 bases. Germline V gene sequence: CDR1 MDHEN, CDR2 SYDVKM. The CDR3 consists of 17 residues. V lost 3 bases and J lost 6; bases outside the gene matches: 12. CDR3 in amino acids: CASSFGLAGDLRDTQYF. CDR3 DNA sequence: TGTGCCAGCAGTTTCGGGCTAGCGGGGGACCTCCGGGATACGCAGTATTTT.

There are a few counts of this clonotype. The chain joins TRBV20-1 to TRBJ2-7, with D possibly being TRBD1 or TRBD2 (5 bases each). The CDR3 loop spans 14 amino acids. In germline, CDR1 is DFQATT, CDR2 SNEGSKA (reference sequence). V was shortened by 6 bases and J by 3 bases, with 18 bases between the two germline ends. The CDR3 DNA is TGCAGTGCCCCACCGGGGACCCATGGCTACGAGCAGTACTTC. Its protein is CSAPPGTHGYEQYF.

The chain uses TRBV5-1 and TRBJ2-3; maybe TRBD2 (6 bases). The length of the CDR3 is 18 residues. V was shortened by 0 bases and J by 0 bases, with 17 bases between the two germline ends. Germline lookup yields CDR1 SGHRS and CDR2 YFSETQ. Here the CDR3 DNA reads TGCGCCAGCAGCTTGGGGATCCCGTTAGCGGCTAGCACAGATACGCAGTATTTT. Protein sequence: CASSLGIPLAASTDTQYF.

The chain recombines TRBV28 with TRBJ2-3; 7 positions match TRBD2. With V trimmed by 5 bases and J by 1 base, 12 bases remained unmatched. This CDR3 has 17 amino acids. CDR1 is MDHEN and CDR2 is SYDVKM in the germline V gene. Here the CDR3 reads CASSPRAGKAGTDTQYF. DNA of the CDR3: TGTGCCAGCAGTCCGAGAGCGGGGAAAGCAGGCACAGATACGCAGTATTTT.

This rearrangement joins TRBV28 to TRBJ2-4; D is ambiguous. This CDR3 has 14 residues. Germline V lookup: CDR1 MDHEN, CDR2 SYDVKM. Trimming took off 6 bases at V and 0 bases at J, with 9 bases between the two ends. CDR3 sequence: CASRPRGAKNIQYF. CDR3 DNA sequence: TGTGCCAGCAGACCCCGAGGAGCCAAAAACATTCAGTACTTC.

The chain employs TRBV14 and TRBJ1-2; D uncertain. This CDR3 region has 15 residues. Looked up from germline, CDR1 is SGHDN and CDR2 is FVKESK. Trimming removed 0 bases at V and 8 bases at J, with 16 bases between. CDR3 protein: CASSQDIVESGGYTF. The CDR3 DNA reads TGTGCCAGCAGCCAAGATATAGTCGAGTCGGGAGGCTACACCTTC.

This chain joins TRBV13 and TRBJ2-5; the D gene is possibly TRBD1 (6 bases). This CDR3 is 14 amino acids long. Trimming removed 2 bases from V and 4 bases from J, with 11 bases in between. Germline V CDR1 and CDR2: PRHDT, FYEKMQ (reference sequence). DNA of the CDR3: TGTGCCAGCAGCTTAAGGGCCAGGGGAGAGACCCAGTACTTC. Its protein product is CASSLRARGETQYF.

The V and J genes are TRBV28 and TRBJ1-2; D remains unclear. This CDR3 contains 14 residues. Trimming stripped 5 bases from V and 4 bases from J, with 14 bases between. In germline, CDR1 is MDHEN, CDR2 SYDVKM. This CDR3 is CASSQELFVYGYTF. In DNA form, the CDR3 reads TGTGCCAGCAGTCAAGAATTATTCGTCTATGGCTACACCTTC.